This entry lists 21 T cell receptor beta chains sequenced from one sample in a study of blood T cell repertoires in COVID-19. Assay: immunoSEQ multiplex PCR; the TCRdb copy retains only in-frame clones and omits some. The table has 100,000 to 150,000 clones, roughly four fifths seen once; the top ten hold roughly 9%. The sequenced sample consisted of peripheral blood. The receptors stem from a man between 35 and 55 years old with active or convalescent COVID-19.

CDR3 nucleotides: TGTGCCATCAGTGAGCGGGATTTCATCTACGAGCAGTACTTC. It translates to CAISERDFIYEQYF. This chain uses TRBV10-3 with TRBJ2-7; D is perhaps TRBD2 (5 bases). Germline-derived CDR1 and CDR2 are ENHRY and SYGVKD. The ends were cut back, 2 bases at V and 3 bases at J, with 11 bases in the middle. This CDR3 comprises 14 residues.

The chain links TRBV27 to TRBJ1-2; D is perhaps TRBD1 (6 bases). From germline, CDR1 is MNHEY and CDR2 SMNVEV (reference sequence). The CDR3 extends over 14 amino acids. Deletions cut 7 bases from V and 4 bases from J, with 16 bases between. DNA for the CDR3: TGTGCCAGCAACAATGGACGGGACACCTATGGCTACACCTTC. It encodes CASNNGRDTYGYTF.

The chain joins TRBV7-2 to TRBJ2-7, with no clear D. The CDR3 runs to 13 residues. The ends were cut back, 0 bases at V and 4 bases at J, with 7 bases in the middle. Germline values: CDR1 SGHTA, CDR2 FQGNSA. DNA of the CDR3: TGTGCCAGCAGCTTAGCGTCTACTTACGAGCAGTACTTC. Translation gives CASSLASTYEQYF.

The chain links TRBV19 to TRBJ1-1; TRBD1 might be the D (5 bases). Germline-derived CDR1 and CDR2 are LNHDA and SQIVND (reference sequence). The CDR3 is 14 amino acids. Trimming took off 1 base at V and 0 bases at J, with 6 bases between the two ends. The CDR3 coding sequence is TGTGCCAGTAGTATAGGACAGATGAACACTGAAGCTTTCTTT. Residues: CASSIGQMNTEAFF. Full variable domain (remainder filled in from reference TRBV19 and TRBJ1-1): DGGITQSPKYLFRKEGQNVTLSCEQNLNHDAMYWYRQDPGQGLRLIYYSQIVNDFQKGDIAEGYSVSREKKESFPLTVTSAQKNPTAFYLCASSIGQMNTEAFFGQGTRLTVV.

The chain uses TRBV3-1 (or the pseudogene TRBV3-2) and TRBJ2-7; 11 bases match TRBD1. The CDR3 has 15 residues. Germline V lookup: CDR1 LGHDT, CDR2 YNNKEL (reference sequence). Germline trimming cut 5 bases from V and 2 bases from J; bases unmatched to any gene: 5. The DNA of the CDR3 is TGTGCCAGCAGCGGGGTGGGACAGGGGGCCTACGAGCAGTACTTC. This encodes CASSGVGQGAYEQYF.

This clone was detected a few times. The chain uses TRBV13 and TRBJ1-3, with D perhaps matching TRBD1 (5 bases). Germline lookup yields CDR1 PRHDT and CDR2 FYEKMQ (reference sequence). V lost 2 bases, J lost 3 bases, and 11 bases lay in between. The CDR3 sequence is 15 residues long. The CDR3 DNA sequence: TGTGCCAGCAGCTTACAGGGCTCAAGTGGAAACACCATATATTTT. The encoded protein is CASSLQGSSGNTIYF.

The CDR3: CASSLRQYYYSNQPQHF. In DNA, the CDR3 is TGCGCCAGCAGCTTGAGACAGTATTACTATAGCAATCAGCCCCAGCATTTT. This chain uses TRBV5-1 with TRBJ1-5; possible D gene TRBD1, 5 bases. CDR3 length equals 17 residues. Germline V gene lookup returns CDR1 SGHRS and CDR2 YFSETQ. Deletions cut 1 base from V and 0 bases from J, with 14 bases between.

The chain uses TRBV9 and TRBJ1-4, with 7 nucleotides matching TRBD1. This CDR3 has 18 residues. Germline trimming cut 0 bases from V and 2 bases from J; bases unmatched to any gene: 10. The germline gives CDR1 SGDLS, CDR2 YYNGEE. DNA for the CDR3: TGTGCCAGCAGCGTAGGAGGGGGCGCGGGTTCTACTAATGAAAAACTGTTTTTT. Its translation: CASSVGGGAGSTNEKLFF.

V and J are TRBV6-5 and TRBJ1-6, with 7 nucleotides matching TRBD1. The germline gives CDR1 MNHEY, CDR2 SVGAGI. This CDR3 comprises 15 residues. V lost 7 bases to trimming and J lost 9 bases; unmatched junction nucleotides: 12. This chain's CDR3 is CASTITAAGGSPLHF. The CDR3 bases are TGTGCCAGCACCATTACGGCGGCAGGGGGTTCACCCCTCCACTTT.

The gene calls are TRBV4-3 and TRBJ1-2, with a possible D match to TRBD1 (6 bases). V was cut by 0 bases and J by 8 bases, with 10 bases left in between. Looked up from germline, CDR1 is LGHNA and CDR2 is YSLEER. This CDR3 has 13 residues. For the CDR3, the DNA is TGCGCCAGCAGCCAAGAAACAGGGCGAGGCTACACCTTC. It translates to CASSQETGRGYTF.

The chain links TRBV14 to TRBJ2-3; 11 bases match TRBD2. J gave up 4 bases and V 4 bases, and 7 bases lay outside the gene matches. CDR3 size: 16 residues. Germline lookup yields CDR1 SGHDN and CDR2 FVKESK. This chain's CDR3 is CASSPRLAGPSDTQYF. As DNA, the CDR3 is TGTGCCAGCAGCCCCCGACTAGCGGGGCCCTCAGATACGCAGTATTTT.

This sequence joins TRBV7-2 and TRBJ1-2; TRBD1 aligns across 9 bases. The V segment lost 1 base and the J segment 6 bases; nucleotides outside the gene matches: 12. This CDR3 has 17 amino acids. Germline V gene data show CDR1 as SGHTA and CDR2 as FQGNSA. This CDR3 is CASSLEVFGQGYHGYTF. In nucleotides, the CDR3 is TGTGCCAGCAGCTTAGAGGTGTTTGGACAGGGGTATCATGGCTACACCTTC.

This rearrangement joins TRBV6-1 to TRBJ1-3; D remains ambiguous. Germline CDR1 and CDR2: MNHNS and SASEGT. The CDR3 runs to 16 residues. Trimming left V 0 bases short and J 0 bases short, with 9 bases between. The CDR3 DNA sequence: TGTGCCAGCAGTGAAGCGACCGGCGGCTCTGGAAACACCATATATTTT. This gives the protein CASSEATGGSGNTIYF.

The chain uses TRBV5-4 and TRBJ2-3; D is perhaps TRBD2 (7 bases). The CDR3 length is 14 residues. V was clipped by 6 bases and J by 5 bases, with 16 bases between them. Germline values: CDR1 SGHNT, CDR2 YYREEE (reference sequence). In DNA, the CDR3 is TGTGCCAGCAACTCTGCGGGGGCAGGAGATACGCAGTATTTT. Translation: CASNSAGAGDTQYF.

The V and J genes are TRBV7-9 and TRBJ2-3; 11 nucleotides align to TRBD2. The CDR3 contains 16 residues. Germline V gene sequence: CDR1 SEHNR, CDR2 FQNEAQ (reference sequence). Trimming cost V 5 bases and J 2 bases; bases outside gene matches: 6. Here the CDR3 reads CASSALAGGPTDTQYF. DNA for the CDR3: TGTGCCAGCAGCGCTCTAGCGGGGGGTCCCACAGATACGCAGTATTTT.

The rearrangement links TRBV6-5 to TRBJ2-1; possible D gene TRBD1, 6 bases. The germline gives CDR1 MNHEY, CDR2 SVGAGI. This CDR3 spans 13 amino acids. The V end lost 8 bases, the J end lost 0 bases, and 8 bases lay between the germline ends. The CDR3 loop reads CASGQLSYNEQFF. The CDR3, as DNA: TGTGCCAGCGGACAGCTCTCCTACAATGAGCAGTTCTTC.

V gene TRBV29-1 combines with J gene TRBJ2-7, with a possible D match to TRBD1 (6 bases). This CDR3 has 14 amino acids. V was trimmed by 4 bases and J by 2 bases, leaving 15 bases between them. CDR1 is SQVTM and CDR2 is ANQGSEA in the germline V gene. CDR3 DNA: TGCAGCGTTGCAAAACAGGGAAGAACCTACGAGCAGTACTTC. Translation: CSVAKQGRTYEQYF.

The table lists this clone with many counts. The gene calls are TRBV7-9 and TRBJ2-5; 7 bases are a match to TRBD1. The CDR3 covers 15 residues. The V and J ends lost 1 base and 5 bases, in that order; junction bases with no gene match: 7. The germline CDR1 and CDR2 sequences are SEHNR and FQNEAQ (reference sequence). DNA of the CDR3: TGTGCCAGCAGCTTAGTGGCGACAGGGCGGGAGACCCAGTACTTC. This translates into CASSLVATGRETQYF.

With respect to this clone: Other nucleotide sequences from this sample produce the same CDR3. This chain joins TRBV5-1 and TRBJ1-2; maybe TRBD1 (6 bases). The CDR3 loop spans 13 amino acids. Trimming stripped 4 bases from V and 4 bases from J, with 11 bases between. Per germline, CDR1 SGHRS and CDR2 YFSETQ. CDR3 bases: TGCGCCAGCAGCCCCGGACAGTCCTATGGCTACACCTTC. Protein sequence: CASSPGQSYGYTF.

Here the CDR3 DNA reads TGTGCCACCGGGGAAGACACCGGGGAGCTGTTTTTT. Protein product: CATGEDTGELFF. This chain joins TRBV18 and TRBJ2-2; maybe TRBD2 (5 bases). The CDR3 is 12 residues long. V was shortened by 10 bases and J by 3 bases, with 9 bases between the two germline ends. CDR1 and CDR2 (germline): KGHSH, LQKENI.

V is TRBV5-4 and J is TRBJ2-7; 12 positions match TRBD1. J was trimmed by 5 bases and V by 4 bases; bases with no gene match: 7. This CDR3 spans 15 amino acids. Germline CDR1 is SGHNT and CDR2 is YYREEE (reference sequence). The CDR3 nucleotides read TGTGCCAGCAGCCGTCCGGGACAGGGGGCGGACGAGCAGTACTTC. This codes for CASSRPGQGADEQYF. Supplemented by reference TRBV5-4 and TRBJ2-7, the full variable domain reads ETGVTQSPTHLIKTRGQQVTLRCSSQSGHNTVSWYQQALGQGPQFIFQYYREEENGRGNFPPRFSGLQFPNYSSELNVNALELDDSALYLCASSRPGQGADEQYFGPGTRLTVT.